This T cell receptor (beta chain) stems from a study of cytomegalovirus exposure and HLA in healthy donors. V was shortened by 7 bases and J by 3 bases, with 15 bases between the two germline ends. Germline V gene data show CDR1 as SNHLY and CDR2 as FYNNEI. This CDR3 spans 14 amino acids. 13 Jbeta primers and 60 Vbeta primers were used for the PCR. Authors' analysis steps: Unique TCR beta chains numbered 80 million to 95 million in a later analysis, with roughly 9.9 million shared. Measured with immunoSEQ multiplex PCR; TCRdb has only the in-frame clones, and not every one. V and J calls and clone size are given by that table; D and trimming were obtained from the DNA. Here the sample spans 150,000 to 200,000 clones, around 82% being singletons. Study results and limitations: TCR beta chains numbering more than 150 were designated cytomegalovirus-associated. The number of N-insertions in an Asian-associated ancestry cluster was reportedly below the 666-donor mean in a later analysis. As confirmed in vitro, a few CMV-associated chains were specific for CMV antigens.

Points on this clone: What it binds is unknown.

What was sequenced was PBMCs. The V gene is TRBV2, the J gene TRBJ1-1, with D possibly matching TRBD1 (6 bases). The source of this sequence is a woman aged 25 to 39 in good health and CMV-seropositive. The CDR3 reads CASIRTGRDTEAFF. In DNA form, the CDR3 reads TGTGCCAGCATCCGAACAGGGAGGGACACTGAAGCTTTCTTT.